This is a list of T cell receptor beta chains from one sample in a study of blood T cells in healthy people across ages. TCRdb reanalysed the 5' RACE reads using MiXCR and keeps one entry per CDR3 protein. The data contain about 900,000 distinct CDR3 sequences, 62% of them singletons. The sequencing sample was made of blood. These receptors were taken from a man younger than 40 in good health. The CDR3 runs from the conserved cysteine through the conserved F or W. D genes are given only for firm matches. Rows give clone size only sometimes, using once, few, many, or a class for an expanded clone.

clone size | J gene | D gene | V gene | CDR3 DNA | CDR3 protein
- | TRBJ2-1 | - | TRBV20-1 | TGCAGTGCTAGAGACCCCGTGGCAGGGTACAATGAGCAGTTCTTC | CSARDPVAGYNEQFF
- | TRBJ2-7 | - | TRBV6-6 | TGTGCCAGCAGTTACAACGCGGCGAACTACGAGCAGTACTTC | CASSYNAANYEQYF
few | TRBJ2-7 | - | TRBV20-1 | TGCAGTGCTAGAGGAGGTTGGGGTATGTACGAGCAGTACTTC | CSARGGWGMYEQYF
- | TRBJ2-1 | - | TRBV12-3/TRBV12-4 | TGTGCCAGCAGTTCTGACCGGGATGAGCAGTTCTTC | CASSSDRDEQFF
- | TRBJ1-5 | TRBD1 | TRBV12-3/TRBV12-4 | TGTGCCAGCAGTCCTAGACAGGGCCTCAATCAGCCCCAGCATTTT | CASSPRQGLNQPQHF
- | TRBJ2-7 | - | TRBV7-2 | TGTGCCAGCAGCCCCGATTGGTCAAGCTCCTACGAGCAGTACTTC | CASSPDWSSSYEQYF
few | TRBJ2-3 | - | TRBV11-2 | TGTGCCAGCAGCCCTAATAGAGATACGCAGTATTTT | CASSPNRDTQYF
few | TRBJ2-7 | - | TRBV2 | TGTGCCAGCAGCTCGGGCCGGGAGCTCCTCGAGCAGTACTTC | CASSSGRELLEQYF
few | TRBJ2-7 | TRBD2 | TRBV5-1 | TGCGCCAGCAGCTTGGCCGGCCGGGGGGCCTACGAGCAGTACTTC | CASSLAGRGAYEQYF
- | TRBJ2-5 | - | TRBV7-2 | TGTGCCAGCAGCCCGACTTCAACCTTCCAAGGGACCCAGTACTTC | CASSPTSTFQGTQYF
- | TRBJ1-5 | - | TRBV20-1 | TGCAGTGCTAGAGATCGGCTGACGGGGCACAATCAGCCCCAGCATTTT | CSARDRLTGHNQPQHF
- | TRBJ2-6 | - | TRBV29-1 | TGCAGCGTCCTGGACAGTCCCTGGACCTCTGGGGCCAACGTCCTGACTTTC | CSVLDSPWTSGANVLTF
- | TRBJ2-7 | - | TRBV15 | TGTGCCACCAGCAGATCTCTCCCAGGGGAATCCTACGAGCAGTACTTC | CATSRSLPGESYEQYF
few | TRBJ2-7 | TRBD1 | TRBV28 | TGTGCCAGCAGTGACCCGGGACAGGGCCATACCGAGCAGTACTTC | CASSDPGQGHTEQYF
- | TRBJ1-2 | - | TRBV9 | TGTGCCAGCAGCGTAGGGGGAAGGGGGATCGACTATGGCTACACCTTC | CASSVGGRGIDYGYTF
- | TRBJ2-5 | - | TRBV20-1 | TGCAGTGCTAGAGGTGGGGAGACCCGGTACTTC | CSARGGETRYF
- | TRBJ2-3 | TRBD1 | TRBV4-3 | TGCGCCAGCAGCCAAGAAGGGACAGGGGGCACGACAGATACGCAGTATTTT | CASSQEGTGGTTDTQYF
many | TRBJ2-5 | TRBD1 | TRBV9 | TGTGCCAGCAGCGAACGGACAGGGGTGAAGTACTTC | CASSERTGVKYF
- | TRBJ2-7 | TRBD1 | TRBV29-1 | TGCAGCATAGGACAGGGCCACGAGCAGTACTTC | CSIGQGHEQYF
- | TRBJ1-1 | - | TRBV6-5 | TGTGTCAGCGGGGGCAGCGGAACTGAAGCTTTCTTT | CVSGGSGTEAFF
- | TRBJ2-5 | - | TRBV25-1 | TGTGCCATGGGAGGACGAGGCGAAGAGACCCAGTACTTC | CAMGGRGEETQYF
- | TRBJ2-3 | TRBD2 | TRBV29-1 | TGCAGCGTTGATTTCGGGGGGGCAACAGATACGCAGTATTTT | CSVDFGGATDTQYF
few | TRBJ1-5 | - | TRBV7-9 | TGTGCCAGCAGCTTAGTAGGTGGGGAACAGCCCCAGCATTTT | CASSLVGGEQPQHF
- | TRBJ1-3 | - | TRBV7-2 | TGTGCCAGCAGCCCTGGGAGGATCGGAAACACCATATATTTT | CASSPGRIGNTIYF
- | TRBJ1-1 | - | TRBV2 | TGTGCCAGCAGTGAAGGGTTAGGGTTCGGGGACACTGAAGCTTTCTTT | CASSEGLGFGDTEAFF
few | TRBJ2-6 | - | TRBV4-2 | TGTGCCAGCAGCCAAGAAGACGGGCAGCAGGGGGCCAACGTCCTGACTTTC | CASSQEDGQQGANVLTF
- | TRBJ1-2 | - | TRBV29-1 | TGCAGCGTTGAAAAGGGGTCGGATGGCTACACCTTC | CSVEKGSDGYTF
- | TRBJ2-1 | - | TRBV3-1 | TGTGCCAGCAGCCAATATGGGGGATACGAGCAGTTCTTC | CASSQYGGYEQFF
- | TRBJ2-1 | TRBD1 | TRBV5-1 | TGCGCCAGCAGCGTGGGACAGAACAATGAGCAGTTCTTC | CASSVGQNNEQFF